These T cell receptor beta chains were read from a single sample in a study of blood T cell repertoires in COVID-19. Assay: immunoSEQ multiplex PCR; the TCRdb copy retains only in-frame clones and omits some. The table includes fewer than 400,000 clones, approximately 90% detected once. Sequenced material: PBMCs or T cells enriched from blood (not recorded which). These receptors all come from a man in his thirties or forties who had recovered from COVID-19. Both conserved end residues are part of each CDR3. A D gene is named only where the DNA matches it firmly. Clone size appears in some rows only: once, few, many, or a class for an expanded clone.

v_gene	abundance	d_gene	j_gene	CDR3aa	CDR3nt
TRBV6-5	NA	TRBD1	TRBJ1-1	CASSQGQPSTEAFF	TGTGCCAGCAGCCAGGGACAGCCGAGCACTGAAGCTTTCTTT
TRBV7-9	few	NA	TRBJ1-1	CASSQPRRNTEAFF	TGTGCCAGCAGCCAGCCGAGGAGGAACACTGAAGCTTTCTTT
TRBV6-5	NA	TRBD1	TRBJ2-7	CASSYLGQAYEQYF	TGTGCCAGCAGTTACCTGGGACAGGCCTACGAGCAGTACTTC
TRBV27	NA	TRBD2	TRBJ2-7	CASSLGGAVYEQYF	TGTGCCAGCAGTTTGGGAGGGGCTGTCTACGAGCAGTACTTC
TRBV7-2	few	NA	TRBJ1-4	CASSSPRGTEKLFF	TGTGCCAGCAGCTCCCCGAGGGGGACTGAAAAACTGTTTTTT
TRBV11-2	NA	TRBD2	TRBJ2-5	CASSHSGRAETQYF	TGTGCCAGCAGCCACAGCGGGAGGGCCGAGACCCAGTACTTC
TRBV5-1	few	TRBD1	TRBJ2-2	CASGTGQVPNTGELFF	TGCGCCAGCGGGACGGGACAGGTTCCGAACACCGGGGAGCTGTTTTTT
TRBV30	NA	TRBD2	TRBJ2-1	CAWNGPSGFNEQFF	TGTGCCTGGAACGGGCCTAGCGGATTTAATGAGCAGTTCTTC
TRBV5-1	NA	NA	TRBJ1-5	CASSLAGSPRQPQHF	TGCGCCAGCAGCTTGGCTGGATCGCCGCGGCAGCCCCAGCATTTT
TRBV6-1	NA	TRBD1	TRBJ1-1	CASSENRGRNTEAFF	TGTGCCAGCAGTGAAAACAGGGGGCGGAACACTGAAGCTTTCTTT
TRBV7-9	NA	NA	TRBJ1-5	CASSRNTGTGEPQHF	TGTGCCAGCAGCCGAAATACAGGGACGGGCGAGCCCCAGCATTTT
TRBV3-1/TRBV3-2	NA	TRBD1	TRBJ1-3	CASSGGPTGTGNTIYF	TGTGCCAGCAGCGGCGGCCCGACAGGGACTGGAAACACCATATATTTT
TRBV3-1/TRBV3-2	NA	TRBD2	TRBJ2-3	CASSQGQASGGDTQYF	TGTGCCAGCAGCCAAGGCCAGGCTAGCGGGGGAGATACGCAGTATTTT
TRBV30	NA	TRBD1	TRBJ1-1	CAWSVGRGDTEAFF	TGTGCCTGGAGTGTCGGCAGGGGGGACACTGAAGCTTTCTTT
TRBV5-5	NA	TRBD2	TRBJ2-7	CASSPTSGRDEQYF	TGTGCCAGCAGCCCGACTAGCGGGAGAGACGAGCAGTACTTC
TRBV4-1	NA	TRBD2	TRBJ2-1	CASSAGWTSGGNEQFF	TGCGCCAGCAGCGCGGGTTGGACTAGCGGCGGAAATGAGCAGTTCTTC
TRBV7-2	NA	TRBD1	TRBJ2-2	CASSWQGAQGTGELFF	TGTGCCAGCAGCTGGCAGGGGGCGCAGGGCACCGGGGAGCTGTTTTTT